This is a list of T cell receptor beta chains from one sample in a study of shared clonotypes between healthy human individuals. Using immunoSEQ multiplex PCR, the repertoire was profiled, and TCRdb retains in-frame clones only, with some absent. The data hold 2 million to 2.5 million clones, with approximately 93% observed a single time. Input material: naive CD4+ T cells from PBMCs. The receptors originated from a man between 18 and 35 years old in good health. Some clones in this sample may be carry-over from other donors' samples. CDR3s include the opening cysteine and the closing phenylalanine or tryptophan. Fields, in order: J gene, V gene, D gene, clone size, CDR3 DNA, CDR3 protein. D genes are given only for firm matches. Rows give clone size only sometimes, using once, few, many, or a class for an expanded clone.

TRBJ2-1	TRBV9	TRBD2	-	TGTGCCAGCAGCGTACTAGCGGGAGGGGACGATGAGCAGTTCTTC	CASSVLAGGDDEQFF
TRBJ2-7	TRBV6-5	TRBD1	-	TGTGCCAGCAGCCCCGGGACAGGGGACGAGCAGTACTTC	CASSPGTGDEQYF
TRBJ2-2	TRBV4-3	-	-	TGCGCCAGCAGCCCTCGTATTAACAACGGGGAGCTGTTTTTT	CASSPRINNGELFF
TRBJ2-7	TRBV20-1	-	-	TGCAGTAGCATTCCATCCTACGAGCAGTACTTC	CSSIPSYEQYF
TRBJ2-3	TRBV7-9	TRBD1	once	TGTGCCAGCAGCGGAGGACAGGGGGCCGCAGATACGCAGTATTTT	CASSGGQGAADTQYF
TRBJ2-3	TRBV5-4	TRBD2	-	TGTGCCAGCAGCCCAACAGCGGGGACCACAGATACGCAGTATTTT	CASSPTAGTTDTQYF
TRBJ1-2	TRBV10-3	-	-	TGTGCCATCAGTGAGTCGGTCGGCTACACCTTC	CAISESVGYTF
TRBJ2-7	TRBV10-2	TRBD1	-	TGCGCCAGCAGCGTTACAGGGGGTAGCCCCTACGAGCAGTACTTC	CASSVTGGSPYEQYF
TRBJ1-5	TRBV10-3	TRBD1	-	TGTGCCATCAGTTCACAGGGGAATAGCAATCAGCCCCAGCATTTT	CAISSQGNSNQPQHF
TRBJ2-7	TRBV29-1	TRBD2	once	TGCAGCGTTGAAAACTTATCCGGGAGGGCCCCCGAGCAGTACTTC	CSVENLSGRAPEQYF
TRBJ2-4	TRBV5-4	-	-	TGTGCCAGCAGCTTGGGGGCAGGAAACCCCCAAAACATTCAGTACTTC	CASSLGAGNPQNIQYF
TRBJ1-5	TRBV7-2	TRBD1	-	TGTGCCAGCAGCCAGGGACAGGGGCAGCCCCAGCATTTT	CASSQGQGQPQHF
TRBJ1-1	TRBV28	-	-	TGTGCCAGCAGCTCATGGCCTAAGGGGATGAACACTGAAGCTTTCTTT	CASSSWPKGMNTEAFF
TRBJ1-5	TRBV2	-	-	TGTGCCAGCAGGGGCGAGAACAATCAGCCCCAGCATTTT	CASRGENNQPQHF
TRBJ2-7	TRBV29-1	-	-	TGCAGCGTGACAGGTCGATACTCCTACGAGCAGTACTTC	CSVTGRYSYEQYF
TRBJ2-1	TRBV5-1	TRBD2	-	TGCGCCAGCTCTCCGAGGCCGATAGCGGCGGGAGTACCCTACAATGAGCAGTTCTTC	CASSPRPIAAGVPYNEQFF
TRBJ2-3	TRBV9	-	-	TGTGCCAGCAGCGTAGACGGGAATACAGATACGCAGTATTTT	CASSVDGNTDTQYF
TRBJ1-2	TRBV2	-	-	TGTGCCACCGGACGGGCTCACTATGGCTACACCTTC	CATGRAHYGYTF
TRBJ2-7	TRBV7-2	-	-	TGTGCCAGCAGCTTAGGCGGGAAGGCCTACGAGCAGTACTTC	CASSLGGKAYEQYF
TRBJ2-7	TRBV2	-	-	TGTGCCAGCAGCCGAGAGAGTGGGCCCTACGAGCAGTACTTC	CASSRESGPYEQYF
TRBJ2-3	TRBV2	-	-	TGTGCCAGCACTCGAGGGACGCAGTATTTT	CASTRGTQYF
TRBJ2-2	TRBV7-2	-	-	TGTGCCAGCAGCGCTCACGGAGGGAGGAGCACCGGGGAGCTGTTTTTT	CASSAHGGRSTGELFF
TRBJ1-5	TRBV5-6	-	-	TGTGCCAGCAGCTCTAGGAGCCAGCGATCGTATAGCAATCAGCCCCAGCATTTT	CASSSRSQRSYSNQPQHF
TRBJ2-5	TRBV5-1	TRBD2	-	TGCGCCAGCGGAACCGGGACTAGCGGGCAAGAGACCCAGTACTTC	CASGTGTSGQETQYF
TRBJ2-5	TRBV6-5	TRBD1	-	TGTGCCAGCAGGACAGGGCAGGAGACCCAGTACTTC	CASRTGQETQYF
TRBJ1-2	TRBV19	-	-	TGTGCCAGTAGTATGCAGGGAGCCCATAACTATGGCTACACCTTC	CASSMQGAHNYGYTF
TRBJ2-3	TRBV7-2	TRBD2	-	TGTGCCAGCAGCTTTGATGGGAGGGCAGATACGCAGTATTTT	CASSFDGRADTQYF
TRBJ2-5	TRBV9	TRBD1	-	TGTGCCAGCAGCCTTGGACAGGGGGAGACCCAGTACTTC	CASSLGQGETQYF
TRBJ1-2	TRBV7-9	-	once	TGTGCCAGCAGCCCCCCCTCGACAGTCGTGGGCTATGGCTACACCTTC	CASSPPSTVVGYGYTF
TRBJ1-2	TRBV28	TRBD1	-	TGTGCCAGCAGTCTCGCGACAGGGGTCTATGGCTACACCTTC	CASSLATGVYGYTF
TRBJ1-1	TRBV5-4	-	few	TGTGCCAGCAGCTTGGGTGGACAGTACACTGAAGCTTTCTTT	CASSLGGQYTEAFF
TRBJ2-5	TRBV29-1	TRBD2	-	TGCAGCGGACTAGCGGGAGGAGAGACCCAGTACTTC	CSGLAGGETQYF
TRBJ2-1	TRBV2	TRBD2	-	TGTGCCAGCACTAAACTAGCGGGGAGCTCCTACAATGAGCAGTTCTTC	CASTKLAGSSYNEQFF
TRBJ2-3	TRBV4-1	TRBD2	-	TGCGCCAGCAGCCAGGTACTAGCGGGACGAACAGATACGCAGTATTTT	CASSQVLAGRTDTQYF
TRBJ2-7	TRBV18	-	-	TGTGCCAGCTCACCACGGACAGATTCCTACGAGCAGTACTTC	CASSPRTDSYEQYF
TRBJ2-5	TRBV10-2	-	-	TGCGCCAGCAGTGTAGCGCAAGAGACCCAGTACTTC	CASSVAQETQYF
TRBJ2-5	TRBV5-1	-	-	TGCGCCAGCATCTCCTCGGTGACAGCCCAGGGAGAGACCCAGTACTTC	CASISSVTAQGETQYF
TRBJ2-7	TRBV30	-	-	TGTGCCTGGAGTAGTCTTGGCGAGCAGTACTTC	CAWSSLGEQYF
TRBJ2-5	TRBV7-2	TRBD2	-	TGTGCCAGCAGCTCGCGCGCGGGGACTAGCGGGAACACGGGGACCCAGTACTTC	CASSSRAGTSGNTGTQYF
TRBJ1-2	TRBV7-3	-	-	TGTGCCAGCAGTTACCGAGGAGGGGAGATTGGCGGCTACACCTTC	CASSYRGGEIGGYTF
TRBJ1-1	TRBV2	-	few	TGTGCCAGCAGTGTGTCGAACACTGAAGCTTTCTTT	CASSVSNTEAFF